This record concerns one TCR beta chain sequence. No antigen is known for it. The CDR3 consists of 15 residues. With V trimmed by 0 bases and J by 5 bases, 8 bases remained unmatched. Looked up from germline, CDR1 is SGHRS and CDR2 is YFSETQ. The data originate from a study of CD8 T cells in Susac syndrome. Overall study: Patients with Susac syndrome were therapy-naive, treated with corticosteroids, or treated with intravenous immunoglobulin alone when blood was collected.

Study-wide points: The authors acknowledged that their TCR sequencing and HLA analysis involved a relatively small number of individuals.

Random-hexamer reverse transcription was applied to roughly 0.5 to 1 ug RNA. Across 54 Vbeta and 13 Jbeta, TCR beta CDR3 was amplified with immunoSEQ multiplex PCR. TCRdb fed the immunoSEQ multiplex PCR reads into MiXCR, producing one record per CDR3 protein. The sample lists about 240,000 distinct CDR3 sequences, 90% to 96% seen once, with 0.1% in the top ten. The receptor was derived from a human donor with Susac syndrome. Input material: CD4+ T cells from PBMCs. V gene TRBV5-1 combines with J gene TRBJ2-7; 7 bases match TRBD2. For the CDR3, the DNA is TGCGCCAGCAGCTTGGAGGGAGGGCGACCAAACGAGCAGTACTTC. Encoded protein: CASSLEGGRPNEQYF.